These T cell receptor beta chains were read from a single sample in a study of T cell repertoires in aging, cancer and after chemotherapy. Each CDR3 protein is one row after TCRdb ran MiXCR on the multiplex PCR reads. The profile shows about 390 distinct CDR3 sequences, 27% of them singletons. Material for sequencing was blood. The receptors derive from a human donor with a blood cancer. The CDR3 runs from the conserved cysteine through the conserved F or W. A D gene is named only where the DNA matches it firmly. Expanded clones get a size class; other rows say once, few or many, or leave the size out.

D | size | J | V | DNA | CDR3
- | - | TRBJ1-2 | TRBV5-1 | TGCGCCAGCAGCCCACAGGGTTTCCTGTATCTTGCTATCTATGGCTACACCTTC | CASSPQGFLYLAIYGYTF
- | few | TRBJ1-2 | TRBV20-1 | TGCAGTGCTAGAGATTTGGTTGGGGCTGGTGGCTACACCTTC | CSARDLVGAGGYTF
TRBD2 | hyperexpanded | TRBJ2-3 | TRBV29-1 | TGCAGCGTTGAAGATAGCGGGAGGGCCCCAGATACGCAGTATTTT | CSVEDSGRAPDTQYF
TRBD2 | few | TRBJ2-5 | TRBV7-3 | TGTGCCAGCAGCTTAGGCGGGAGTGGTCGAGAGACCCAGTACTTC | CASSLGGSGRETQYF
TRBD1 | medium-sized | TRBJ2-6 | TRBV7-6 | TGTGCCAGCAGCTTAGTAGAGATGGCCGGGACAGGTGCCCCTGGGGCCAACGTCCTGACTTTC | CASSLVEMAGTGAPGANVLTF
- | - | TRBJ1-1 | TRBV20-1 | TGCAGTGCAAAGAGGGGGGGGGCGGGCACTGAAGCTTTCTTT | CSAKRGGAGTEAFF
- | - | TRBJ2-2 | TRBV20-1 | TGCAGTGTGGACAGCAAGAACACCGGGGAGCTGTTTTTT | CSVDSKNTGELFF
TRBD2 | - | TRBJ2-2 | TRBV18 | TGTGCCAGCTTCCTTAGCGGGGCGAACACCGGGGAGCCGTTTTTT | CASFLSGANTGEPFF
- | medium-sized | TRBJ1-1 | TRBV20-1 | TGCAGTGCTAGAGATGCAGGGCTGAACACTGAAGCTTTCTTT | CSARDAGLNTEAFF
TRBD2 | - | TRBJ2-3 | TRBV7-9 | TGTGCCATTCACCTACTAGCGGGAAGTGCAGATACGCAGTATTTT | CAIHLLAGSADTQYF
- | few | TRBJ1-2 | TRBV5-1 | TGCGCCAGCAGCTTTTCCGGGACCAACGAGGGCTACACCTTC | CASSFSGTNEGYTF
- | - | TRBJ2-3 | TRBV5-1 | TGCGCCAGCAGCTCCGGGGCCCGGGGAGATACGCAGTATTTT | CASSSGARGDTQYF
- | - | TRBJ2-5 | TRBV10-3 | TGTGCCATGGCATACGGGCTCAGGGAGACCCAGTACTTC | CAMAYGLRETQYF
TRBD2 | few | TRBJ2-3 | TRBV29-1 | TGCAGCGTTGAAGATAGCGGGAGCACAGATACGCAGTATTTT | CSVEDSGSTDTQYF
- | - | TRBJ2-1 | TRBV12-3/TRBV12-4 | TGTGCCAGCAGTCGCTACAATGAGCAGTTCTTC | CASSRYNEQFF
TRBD2 | medium-sized | TRBJ2-1 | TRBV11-2 | TGTGCCAGCAGCTCACCCGGGACTAGCGGGAGTTTAGAGCAGTTCTTC | CASSSPGTSGSLEQFF
- | few | TRBJ2-7 | TRBV20-1 | TGCAGTGCTAGCTATAGTCACGAGCAGTACTTC | CSASYSHEQYF
- | - | TRBJ2-5 | TRBV20-1 | TGCAGTGCTAGAAAGACCCAGTACTTC | CSARKTQYF
- | large | TRBJ1-6 | TRBV6-5 | TGTGCCAGCAGTTACTCGGTCCTTAGCTCCTATAATTCACCCCTCCACTTT | CASSYSVLSSYNSPLHF
- | - | TRBJ2-1 | TRBV4-2 | TGTGCCAGCTCTGGCCGGAGTGAAGATGAGCAGTTCTTC | CASSGRSEDEQFF
- | few | TRBJ2-7 | TRBV19 | TGTGCCAGTAACCCAGCCCCGTGGGGAGAGCAGTACTTC | CASNPAPWGEQYF
- | medium-sized | TRBJ1-5 | TRBV30 | TGTGCCTGGAGTGAGGGGAACGGCAATCAGCCCCAGCATTTT | CAWSEGNGNQPQHF